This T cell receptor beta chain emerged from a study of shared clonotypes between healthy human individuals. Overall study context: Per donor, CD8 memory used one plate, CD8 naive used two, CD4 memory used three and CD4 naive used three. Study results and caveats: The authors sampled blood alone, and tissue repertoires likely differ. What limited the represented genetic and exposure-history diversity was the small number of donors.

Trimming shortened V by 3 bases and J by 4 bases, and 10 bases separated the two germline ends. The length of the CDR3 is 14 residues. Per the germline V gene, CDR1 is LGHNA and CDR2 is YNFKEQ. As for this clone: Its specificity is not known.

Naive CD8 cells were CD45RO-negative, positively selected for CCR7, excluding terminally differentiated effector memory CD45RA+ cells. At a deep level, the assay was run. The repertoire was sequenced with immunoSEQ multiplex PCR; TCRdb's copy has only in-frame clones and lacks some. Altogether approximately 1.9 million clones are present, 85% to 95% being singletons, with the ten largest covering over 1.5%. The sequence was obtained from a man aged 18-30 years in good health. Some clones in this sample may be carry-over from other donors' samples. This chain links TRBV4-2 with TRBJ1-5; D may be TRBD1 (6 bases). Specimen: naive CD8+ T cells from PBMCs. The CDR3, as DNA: TGTGCCAGCAGCCATCTAACAGGGAATCAGCCCCAGCATTTT. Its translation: CASSHLTGNQPQHF.